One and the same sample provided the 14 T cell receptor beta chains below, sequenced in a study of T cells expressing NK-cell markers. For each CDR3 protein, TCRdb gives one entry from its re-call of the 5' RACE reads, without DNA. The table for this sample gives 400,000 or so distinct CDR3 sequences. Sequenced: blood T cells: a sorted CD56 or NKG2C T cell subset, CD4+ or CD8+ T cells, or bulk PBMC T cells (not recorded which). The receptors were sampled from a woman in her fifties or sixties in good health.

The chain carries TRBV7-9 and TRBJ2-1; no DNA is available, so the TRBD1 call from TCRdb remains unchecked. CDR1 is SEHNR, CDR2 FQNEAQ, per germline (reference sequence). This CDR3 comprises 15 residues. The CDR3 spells CASSFGAGPANEQFF.

The CDR3 region is CASSYRVNEQFF. The genes are TRBV12-3 or TRBV12-4 and TRBJ2-1; TCRdb lists TRBD1, though no DNA is available to test this call. This CDR3 has 12 amino acids.

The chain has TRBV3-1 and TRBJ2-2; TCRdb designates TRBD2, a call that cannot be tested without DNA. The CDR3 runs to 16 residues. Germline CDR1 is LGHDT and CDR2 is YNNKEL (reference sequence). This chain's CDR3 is CASSQDPGLETGELFF.

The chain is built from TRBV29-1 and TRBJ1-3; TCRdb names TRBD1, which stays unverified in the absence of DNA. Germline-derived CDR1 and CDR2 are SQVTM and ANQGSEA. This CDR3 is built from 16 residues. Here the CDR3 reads CSVGMGDRVEGNTIYF.

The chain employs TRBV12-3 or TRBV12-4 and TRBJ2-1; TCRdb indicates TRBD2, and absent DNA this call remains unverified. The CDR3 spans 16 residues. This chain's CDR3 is CASSFYMGLRSYEQFF.

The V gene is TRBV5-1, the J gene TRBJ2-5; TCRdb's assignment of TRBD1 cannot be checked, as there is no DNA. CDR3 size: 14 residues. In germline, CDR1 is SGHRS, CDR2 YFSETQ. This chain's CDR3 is CASSLSGQQETQYF.

CDR3 sequence: CASSLRGVVGTDTQYF. The genes are TRBV7-8 and TRBJ2-3; without DNA, the TCRdb call of TRBD1 cannot be checked. This CDR3 has 16 amino acids. In germline, CDR1 is SGHVS, CDR2 FQNEAQ.

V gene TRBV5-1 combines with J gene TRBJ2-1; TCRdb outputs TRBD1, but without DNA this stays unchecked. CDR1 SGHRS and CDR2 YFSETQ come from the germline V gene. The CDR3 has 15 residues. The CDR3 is CASSSWTGVDNEQFF.

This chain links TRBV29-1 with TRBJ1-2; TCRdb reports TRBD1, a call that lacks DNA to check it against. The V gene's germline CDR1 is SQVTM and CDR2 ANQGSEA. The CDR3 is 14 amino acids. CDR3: CSVEVPGQRYGYTF.

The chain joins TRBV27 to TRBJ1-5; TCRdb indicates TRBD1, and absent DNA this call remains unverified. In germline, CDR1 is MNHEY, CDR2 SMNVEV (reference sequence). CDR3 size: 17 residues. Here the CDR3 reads CASSLIQGIGTNQPQHF.

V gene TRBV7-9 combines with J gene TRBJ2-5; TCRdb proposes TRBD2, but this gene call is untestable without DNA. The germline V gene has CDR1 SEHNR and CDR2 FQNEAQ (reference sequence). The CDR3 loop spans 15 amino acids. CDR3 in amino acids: CASTGLAGVGETQYF.

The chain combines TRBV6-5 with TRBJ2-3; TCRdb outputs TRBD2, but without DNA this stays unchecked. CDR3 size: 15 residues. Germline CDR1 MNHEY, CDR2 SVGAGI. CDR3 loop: CASSYMGGPTDTQYF.

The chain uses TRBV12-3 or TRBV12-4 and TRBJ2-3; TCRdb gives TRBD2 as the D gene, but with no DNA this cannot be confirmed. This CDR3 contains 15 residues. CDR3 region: CASSLWNGVPDTQYF.

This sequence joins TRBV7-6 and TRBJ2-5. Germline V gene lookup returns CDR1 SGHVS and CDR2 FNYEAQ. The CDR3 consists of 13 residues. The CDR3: CASSLPGDETQYF. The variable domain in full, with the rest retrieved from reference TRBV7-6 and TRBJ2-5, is GAGVSQSPRYKVTKRGQDVALRCDPISGHVSLYWYRQALGQGPEFLTYFNYEAQQDKSGLPNDRFSAERPEGSISTLTIQRTEQRDSAMYRCASSLPGDETQYFGPGTRLLVL.